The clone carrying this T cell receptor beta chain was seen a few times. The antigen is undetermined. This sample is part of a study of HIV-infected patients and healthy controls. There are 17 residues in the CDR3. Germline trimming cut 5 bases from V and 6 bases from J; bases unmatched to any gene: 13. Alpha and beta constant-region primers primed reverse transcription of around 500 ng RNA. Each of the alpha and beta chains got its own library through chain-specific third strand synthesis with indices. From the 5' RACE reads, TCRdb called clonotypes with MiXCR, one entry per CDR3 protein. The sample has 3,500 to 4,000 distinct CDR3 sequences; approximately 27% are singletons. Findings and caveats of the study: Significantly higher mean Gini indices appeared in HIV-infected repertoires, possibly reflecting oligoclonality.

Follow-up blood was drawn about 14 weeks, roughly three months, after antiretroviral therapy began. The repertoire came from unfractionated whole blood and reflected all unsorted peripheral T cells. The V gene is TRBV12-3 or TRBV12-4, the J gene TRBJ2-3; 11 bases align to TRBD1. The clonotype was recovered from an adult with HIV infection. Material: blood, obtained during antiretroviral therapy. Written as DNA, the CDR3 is TGTGCCAGCAGTCCGGGACAGGGGGTAGTCTCAGTGGATACGCAGTATTTT. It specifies CASSPGQGVVSVDTQYF.